This T cell receptor (beta chain) was observed in a study of vaccination effects on CD4 cells after COVID-19. The V and J ends lost 0 bases and 8 bases respectively, with 14 bases between them. The CDR3 totals 14 residues. Germline CDR1 SGDLS, CDR2 YYNGEE. When ten to eleven days of culture had elapsed, CD4+ T cells were isolated. TCRdb keeps only in-frame clones here, not all; method: immunoSEQ multiplex PCR. The sample lists tens of thousands of clones, around 74% occurring once. A word on this clone: Its target is unknown.

V usage is TRBV9 and J usage is TRBJ1-2, with TRBD1 as a possible D gene (5 bases). This receptor was obtained from a human donor who received a COVID-19 vaccine. The sequencing used CD4+ T cells from PBMCs cultured without peptide, collected before COVID-19 vaccination. CDR3 bases: TGTGCCAGCAGCGTAGATGCGGGAGGGGACGGCTACACCTTC. Protein: CASSVDAGGDGYTF.